This T cell receptor (beta chain) was documented in a study of T cell responses to AZD1222 COVID-19 vaccine. Study-wide results and caveats: Clonal diversity may have been underestimated in mostly white British donors. CD4 TCRs linked to vaccination spanned spike, dominating at 160-218 and 743-854. Repertoires were obtained solely post-peak T cell response. Only a handful of AZD1222 recipients tested seropositive at baseline.

The V gene end was trimmed by 0 bases and the J gene end by 1 base; junction bases not matched to a gene: 3. The CDR3 has 15 residues. Looked up from germline, CDR1 is SGDLS and CDR2 is YYNGEE. As concerns this clone: No antigen is known for it.

Assay: immunoSEQ multiplex PCR; the TCRdb copy retains only in-frame clones and omits some. The sample carries roughly 180,000 clones, 85% to 95% recorded once. The TCR sequence derives from an adult who received the MenACWY meningococcal vaccine as a control. This chain joins TRBV9 and TRBJ1-1, with 7 nucleotides matching TRBD1. The sample was peripheral blood, taken 28 days after the second dose of the MenACWY control vaccine. The CDR3 reads CASSVEWTGNTEAFF. Here the CDR3 DNA reads TGTGCCAGCAGCGTAGAGTGGACAGGGAACACTGAAGCTTTCTTT.